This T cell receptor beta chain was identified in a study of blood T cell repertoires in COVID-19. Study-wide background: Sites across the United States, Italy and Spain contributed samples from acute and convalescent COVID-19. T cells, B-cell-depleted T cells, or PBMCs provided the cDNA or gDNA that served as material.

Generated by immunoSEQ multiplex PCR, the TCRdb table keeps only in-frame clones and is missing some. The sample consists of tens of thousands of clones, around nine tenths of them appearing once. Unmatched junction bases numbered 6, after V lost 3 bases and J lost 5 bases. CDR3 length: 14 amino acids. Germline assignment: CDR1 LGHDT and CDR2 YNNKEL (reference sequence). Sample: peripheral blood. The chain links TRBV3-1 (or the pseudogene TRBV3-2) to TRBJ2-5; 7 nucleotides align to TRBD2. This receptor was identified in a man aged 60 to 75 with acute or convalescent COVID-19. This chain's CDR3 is CASSQAGEVETQYF. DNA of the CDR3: TGTGCCAGCAGCCAGGCGGGAGAGGTGGAGACCCAGTACTTC.